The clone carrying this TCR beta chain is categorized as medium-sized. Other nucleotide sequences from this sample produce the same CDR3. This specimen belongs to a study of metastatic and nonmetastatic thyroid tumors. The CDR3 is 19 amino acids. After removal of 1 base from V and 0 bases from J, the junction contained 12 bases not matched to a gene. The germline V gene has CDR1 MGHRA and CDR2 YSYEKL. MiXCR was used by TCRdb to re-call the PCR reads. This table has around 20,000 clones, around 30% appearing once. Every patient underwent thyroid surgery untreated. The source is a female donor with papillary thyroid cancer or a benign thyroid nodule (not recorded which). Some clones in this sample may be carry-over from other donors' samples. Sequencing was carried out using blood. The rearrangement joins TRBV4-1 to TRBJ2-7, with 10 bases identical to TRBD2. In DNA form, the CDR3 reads TGCGCCAGCAGCCAAGGGAGGGGTAGCGGGAGGCCGAGCTCCTACGAGCAGTACTTC. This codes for CASSQGRGSGRPSSYEQYF.